One sample yielded the 5 T cell receptor beta chains listed below, sequenced in a study of shared clonotypes between healthy human individuals. Assay: immunoSEQ multiplex PCR; the TCRdb copy retains only in-frame clones and omits some. Of 110,000 or so clones in the sample, about 63% were seen once. The sequenced sample was memory CD8+ T cells sorted from blood. The subset: CD45RO+ cells pooled with CCR7-negative TemRA cells. Receptors originate from a woman in her 30s in good health.

The rearrangement joins TRBV6-1 to TRBJ1-2; D gene uncertain. Germline-derived CDR1 and CDR2 are MNHNS and SASEGT. Trimming took off 7 bases at V and 2 bases at J, with 11 bases between the two ends. There are 13 residues in the CDR3. The CDR3 here is CASISVDNYGYTF. As DNA, the CDR3 is TGTGCCAGCATTTCTGTGGACAACTATGGCTACACCTTC.

This clone has more than one count but fewer than ten. The chain carries TRBV19 and TRBJ2-1; TRBD2 agrees at 13 bases. V shed 10 bases, J shed 5 bases, and the junction held 11 bases outside the gene matches. Germline loops: CDR1 LNHDA, CDR2 SQIVND (reference sequence). The CDR3 is 16 residues long. CDR3 DNA: TGTGCCACCTCGGATAGACTAGCGGGGGGAAACAATGAGCAGTTCTTC. Amino acids: CATSDRLAGGNNEQFF.

The chain joins TRBV25-1 to TRBJ2-1; 7 nucleotides agree with TRBD2. With V trimmed by 4 bases and J by 5 bases, 5 bases remained unmatched. The CDR3 covers 14 residues. Germline-derived CDR1 and CDR2 are MGHDK and SYGVNS. CDR3 bases: TGTGCCAGCAGTGGTGGCGGGAGTCACAATGAGCAGTTCTTC. This gives the protein CASSGGGSHNEQFF.

The V and J genes are TRBV28 and TRBJ2-4; weak D call: TRBD1 (6 bases). This CDR3 contains 14 residues. V lost 5 bases and J 3 bases, leaving 11 bases between the germline ends. Germline loops: CDR1 MDHEN, CDR2 SYDVKM. DNA for the CDR3: TGTGCCAGCAGTCCCGGGACAAGCAAAAACATTCAGTACTTC. This codes for CASSPGTSKNIQYF.

This clone has a count of ten or more. CDR3 sequence (DNA): TGTGCCAGCAGCCCCCCGCGGGGAGCGGACCGCTCCTACAATGAGCAGTTCTTC. Residues: CASSPPRGADRSYNEQFF. The rearrangement links TRBV7-9 to TRBJ2-1, with D possibly TRBD2 on 6 matching bases. CDR3 length: 18 residues. Trimming removed 5 bases at V and 0 bases at J, with 20 bases between. Germline V gene data show CDR1 as SEHNR and CDR2 as FQNEAQ (reference sequence).